The 6 T cell receptor beta chains given below trace back to one sample, sequenced in a study of HIV-infected patients and healthy controls. Roughly three months, about 14 weeks, into antiretroviral therapy, follow-up blood was collected. All unsorted peripheral T cells were captured because whole blood was used without fractionation. About 500 ng RNA was reverse transcribed with alpha and beta constant-region primers. Separate chain-specific third strand synthesis with multiplexing indices produced the alpha and beta libraries. TCRdb processed the 5' RACE reads anew with MiXCR; each CDR3 protein has one entry. The top ten clones hold 20% of a sample with 8,100 or so distinct CDR3 sequences, around 6.7% of them seen once. The sample in question was blood, obtained during antiretroviral therapy. Source of these receptors: an adult with HIV infection.

By proportion, this clonotype is medium-sized (0.01 to 0.1%). Being off target in a library aimed at alpha chains, this beta chain has a size of little meaning. The gene calls are TRBV6-1 and TRBJ1-1; TRBD1 matches 9 bases. CDR1 MNHNS and CDR2 SASEGT come from the germline V gene. With 6 bases clipped from V and 11 bases from J, the junction kept 7 bases outside the gene matches. The CDR3 totals 12 residues. The CDR3 nucleotides read TGTGCCAGCAGGTTCCGGGACAGGGCTGCTTTCTTT. It yields the protein CASRFRDRAAFF.

This clonotype appeared many times. This beta chain is a stray sequence in a library constructed for alpha chains; its clone size is not meaningful. The V call is TRBV18, the J call TRBJ1-1; TRBD1 agrees at 7 bases. Germline V CDR1 and CDR2: KGHSH, LQKENI. V shed 3 bases and J 0 bases; nucleotides not matched to a gene: 4. This CDR3 has 15 residues. DNA for the CDR3: TGTGCCAGCTCACCGGGACAGATTCTGAACACTGAAGCTTTCTTT. Protein product: CASSPGQILNTEAFF. The full variable domain, its missing parts supplied by reference TRBV18 and TRBJ1-1, is NAGVMQNPRHLVRRRGQEARLRCSPMKGHSHVYWYRQLPEEGLKFMVYLQKENIIDESGMPKERFSAEFPKEGPSILRIQQVVRGDSAAYFCASSPGQILNTEAFFGQGTRLTVV.

Within the sample, this clonotype is medium-sized. This beta chain is an unintended read in a library built for alpha chains; its size means little. The genes are TRBV7-2 and TRBJ2-7; TRBD1 matches at 7 bases. V shed 5 bases, J shed 1 base, and the junction held 5 bases outside the gene matches. Looked up from germline, CDR1 is SGHTA and CDR2 is FQGNSA. The CDR3 is 14 amino acids. CDR3 sequence: CASSPGTVSYEQYF. CDR3 nucleotide sequence: TGTGCCAGCAGCCCTGGGACAGTGTCCTACGAGCAGTACTTC.

This clonotype came up many times. This beta chain is an unintended read in a library built for alpha chains; its size means little. The rearrangement links TRBV14 to TRBJ2-7; 10 positions agree with TRBD1. The germline V gene encodes CDR1 SGHDN and CDR2 FVKESK. CDR3 length equals 16 residues. V lost 4 bases, J lost 4 bases, and 10 bases stayed unmatched. The chain's CDR3 is CASSPDRGQLHYEQYF. In DNA form, the CDR3 reads TGTGCCAGCAGCCCCGACAGGGGGCAACTGCATTACGAGCAGTACTTC.

In its sample, this clonotype was seen a few times. With the library built for alpha chains, this beta chain is off target and its frequency is not meaningful. This chain connects TRBV28 to TRBJ2-5, with D maybe TRBD1 (6 bases). V was shortened by 8 bases and J by 5 bases, with 15 bases between the two germline ends. Germline V gene sequence: CDR1 MDHEN, CDR2 SYDVKM. This CDR3 spans 13 amino acids. CDR3 DNA sequence: TGTGCCAGCTTGCAAGAGGGGGTGGAGACCCAGTACTTC. It codes for CASLQEGVETQYF.

This clonotype was picked up many times. This beta chain is a stray read from a library made for alpha chains; its abundance is not meaningful. The chain recombines TRBV12-3 or TRBV12-4 with TRBJ1-3; weak D call: TRBD1 (5 bases). The CDR3 extends over 16 amino acids. The V end was cut by 7 bases, the J end by 0 bases, with 16 bases between. The CDR3, as DNA: TGTGCCAGCACTGAGGGGCAGGGTTACTCTGGAAACACCATATATTTT. It specifies CASTEGQGYSGNTIYF.